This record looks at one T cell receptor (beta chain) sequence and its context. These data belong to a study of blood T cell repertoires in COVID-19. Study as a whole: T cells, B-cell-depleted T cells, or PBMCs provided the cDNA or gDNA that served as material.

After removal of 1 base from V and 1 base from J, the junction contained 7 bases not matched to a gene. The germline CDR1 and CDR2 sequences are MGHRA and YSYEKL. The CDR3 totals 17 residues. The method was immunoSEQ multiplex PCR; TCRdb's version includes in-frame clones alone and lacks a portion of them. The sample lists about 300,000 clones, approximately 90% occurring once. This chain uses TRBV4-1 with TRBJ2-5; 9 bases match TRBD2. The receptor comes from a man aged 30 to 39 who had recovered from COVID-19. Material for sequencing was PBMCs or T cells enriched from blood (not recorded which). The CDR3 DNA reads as TGCGCCAGCAGCCAAGGGATTAGCGGGGGTATCCAAGAGACCCAGTACTTC. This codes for CASSQGISGGIQETQYF.